These T cell receptor beta chains were read from a single sample in a study of cytomegalovirus exposure and HLA in healthy donors. Assay: immunoSEQ multiplex PCR; the TCRdb copy retains only in-frame clones and omits some. The sample yields 110,000 to 150,000 clones, 65% to 85% seen once. The specimen sequenced was PBMCs. These receptors all come from a man under 40 in good health and CMV-seronegative. Each CDR3 is given with its conserved first and last residue. The order of the fields is V gene, CDR3 protein.

TRBV5-1	CASSLVGLAGDEQFF
TRBV19	CASSKGQVNTGELFF
TRBV6-6	CASSGIQGNQPQHF
TRBV5-6	CASSLKGSGANGLTF
TRBV5-1	CASSASSSGGDTQYF
TRBV9	CASSPHLGTDTQYF
TRBV5-6	CASKNRAGANVLTF
TRBV28	CASSLAGDNEQYF
TRBV19	CASSKRTGDFNEQYF
TRBV11-2	CASSLDQEGGEQYF
TRBV5-4	CASSSRTSGRETQYF
TRBV7-8	CASSLTESYGYTF
TRBV28	CASSHPERETQYF
TRBV20-1	CSARGGETQYF
TRBV6-5	CASSRADASYGYTF
TRBV7-2	CASSFGGGQGWNYGYTF
TRBV2	CASSEVFQEAQYF
TRBV29-1	CSVAFQGIQPQHF
TRBV12-5	CASGFAGAGNEQFF
TRBV7-9	CASSLARGSTDTQYF
TRBV7-9	CASSLGATGGELFF
TRBV25-1	CASSELGPSGGEGETQYF
TRBV10-3	CAISPGFGPTGELFF
TRBV20-1	CSGNAETQYF
TRBV11-1	CASSSWGQTNYGYTF
TRBV28	CASSPRTGSGNQPQHF
TRBV4-1	CASSPEWTGAYEQYF
TRBV7-9	CASRGYTDTQYF
TRBV11-2	CASSLGSLNEKLFF
TRBV10-1	CASSENRGRSTEAFF
TRBV4-1	CASSQGSLAGIGGEQFF
TRBV6-1	CASSEGVTGDQYF
TRBV30	CAWSGQGWSPLHF
TRBV7-2	CASSARGNTEAFF
TRBV5-1	CASSWGQVAQEQYF
TRBV7-2	CASSLRAGTPRDTQYF
TRBV4-2	CASSQDLRLAGAGDEQFF
TRBV11-3	CASSLKNTPELFF
TRBV27	CASNHRDRVGTEAFF
TRBV5-4	CASSLGGHSPNDSQYF
TRBV18	CASFGASNQPQHF
TRBV6-1	CASNNGIDEKLFF
TRBV28	CASSSITGRDLLRGTEAFF
TRBV7-2	CASSLRQGDTEAFF
TRBV28	CASSFRRTANYGYTF
TRBV7-8	CASSLGQGERGYTF
TRBV7-2	CASSLVGLRDEKLFF
TRBV5-6	CASSSGPGAYSNQPQHF
TRBV5-4	CASGSSGGAIPSDTQYF
TRBV4-1	CASSPRTGWVEQYF
TRBV2	CASSPKETQYF
TRBV5-1	CASSTTGGYSGANVLTF
TRBV7-9	CASSSGTGLGGELFF
TRBV5-4	CASSPGQPLYGYTF
TRBV27	CASSFPRQGGTEAFF